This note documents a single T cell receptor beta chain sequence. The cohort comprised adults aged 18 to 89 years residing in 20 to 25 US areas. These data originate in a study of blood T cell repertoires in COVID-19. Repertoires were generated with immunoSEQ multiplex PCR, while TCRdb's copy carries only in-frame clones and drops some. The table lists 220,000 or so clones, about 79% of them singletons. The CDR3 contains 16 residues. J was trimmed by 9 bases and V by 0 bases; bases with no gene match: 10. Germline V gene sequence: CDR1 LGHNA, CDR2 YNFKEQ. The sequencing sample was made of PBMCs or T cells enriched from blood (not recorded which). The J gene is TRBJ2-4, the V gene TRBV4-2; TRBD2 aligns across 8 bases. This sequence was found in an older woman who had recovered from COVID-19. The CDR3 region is CASSQERSGRNTIQYF. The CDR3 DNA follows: TGTGCCAGCAGCCAAGAAAGAAGCGGGAGAAATACCATTCAGTACTTC.